The 3 T cell receptor beta chains below were found in one sample sequenced in a study of read filtering for tumor transcriptome and immune sequencing. The library was built from roughly 400 ng RNA with molecular barcoded adaptors for alpha/delta and beta/gamma chains. TCRdb redid the calling of the reads with MiXCR, one entry per CDR3 protein. The sample gives 35,000 to 40,000 distinct CDR3 sequences, about 13% of which show up once; 27% is in the top ten. Sequencing was performed on a population of CD138-negative cells sorted from bone marrow. These receptors were taken from a donor aged 40 or older with multiple myeloma.

As regards this clonotype: A far larger clone lies a single base away; this is likely a read error. This chain uses TRBV7-9 with TRBJ2-7; D is perhaps TRBD1 or TRBD2 (6 bases each). Deletions cut 0 bases from V and 7 bases from J, with 16 bases between. CDR1 is SEHNR and CDR2 is FQNEAQ in the germline V gene (reference sequence). The CDR3 extends over 15 amino acids. For the CDR3, the DNA is TGTGCCAGCAGCTTAGCGGGGGGCGCCTACAATGAGCAGTACTTC. It specifies CASSLAGGAYNEQYF.

About this clonotype: This could be a read error, since a much larger clone is one nucleotide away. The rearrangement uses TRBV18 and TRBJ2-7; 7 bases fit TRBD2. Germline lookup yields CDR1 KGHSH and CDR2 LQKENI. The CDR3 length is 16 residues. As DNA, the CDR3 is TGTGCCAGCTCACCTCCCTGGACTAGGCGCTCCTACAAGCAGTACTTC. This codes for CASSPPWTRRSYKQYF.

The chain uses TRBV7-9 and TRBJ1-2; no clear D. Per the germline V gene, CDR1 is SEHNR and CDR2 is FQNEAQ (reference sequence). The CDR3 runs 13 residues. The CDR3 region is CGGRARAFYGYTF. CDR3 bases: TGTGGCGGCCGTGCGCGGGCCTTCTATGGCTACACCTTC.